These 28 T cell receptor beta chains came from one sample sequenced in a study of regulatory dendritic cells for organ transplantation. The method was immunoSEQ multiplex PCR; TCRdb's version includes in-frame clones alone and lacks a portion of them. The sample contains tens of thousands of clones, around nine tenths of which appear only once. Sequencing was carried out using naive CD8+ T cells from blood. The subset here: CD45RA+ naive T cells. These receptors all come from a human donor in good health.

The chain has TRBV28 and TRBJ2-1, with 9 bases lining up with TRBD1. This CDR3 is 14 amino acids long. Germline values: CDR1 MDHEN, CDR2 SYDVKM. The V and J ends lost 5 bases and 3 bases, in that order; junction bases with no gene match: 2. The CDR3 nucleotides read TGTGCCAGCAGTGGGACAGGGATCTACAATGAGCAGTTCTTC. Its protein product is CASSGTGIYNEQFF.

The chain links TRBV7-9 to TRBJ1-1; D remains ambiguous. The CDR3 loop spans 13 amino acids. Germline CDR1 reads SEHNR; CDR2 reads FQNEAQ (reference sequence). V shed 4 bases and J shed 0 bases, with 6 bases lying between them. The CDR3 DNA reads TGTGCCAGCAGCTCTGCCATGAACACTGAAGCTTTCTTT. As protein: CASSSAMNTEAFF.

The chain couples TRBV28 to TRBJ2-1, with 10 nucleotides matching TRBD2. CDR1 is MDHEN, CDR2 SYDVKM, per germline. This CDR3 region has 17 residues. Trimming cost V 3 bases and J 8 bases; bases outside gene matches: 13. The CDR3 DNA follows: TGTGCCAGCAGTTTCGTACCTCTAGCGGGAGATGAAGATGAGCAGTTCTTC. Its translation is CASSFVPLAGDEDEQFF.

The chain employs TRBV9 and TRBJ1-4; D might be TRBD1 (5 bases). This CDR3 has 14 amino acids. Trimming removed 0 bases from V and 7 bases from J, with 10 bases in between. The germline gives CDR1 SGDLS, CDR2 YYNGEE. This chain's CDR3 is CASSVAIGGEKLFF. The CDR3 nucleotides read TGTGCCAGCAGCGTAGCGATCGGGGGTGAAAAACTGTTTTTT.

The chain recombines TRBV4-3 with TRBJ2-7; tentatively, D is TRBD1 (5 bases). This CDR3 region has 13 residues. Deletions cut 5 bases from V and 3 bases from J, with 11 bases between. Germline V lookup: CDR1 LGHNA, CDR2 YSLEER. CDR3 amino acids: CASSTRRGYEQYF. The DNA of the CDR3 is TGCGCCAGCAGCACCCGAAGGGGCTACGAGCAGTACTTC.

The J gene is TRBJ2-7, the V gene TRBV2; D assignment may be TRBD1 or TRBD2 (6 bases each). CDR3 length: 12 residues. The ends were cut back, 8 bases at V and 4 bases at J, with 12 bases in the middle. Per the germline V gene, CDR1 is SNHLY and CDR2 is FYNNEI. The CDR3 is CASCGGLYEQYF. The CDR3 DNA is TGTGCCAGCTGTGGGGGGCTGTACGAGCAGTACTTC.

This chain links TRBV4-3 with TRBJ1-3, with 7 nucleotides matching TRBD1. The CDR3 sequence is 17 residues long. Germline-derived CDR1 and CDR2 are LGHNA and YSLEER. Germline trimming cut 0 bases from V and 0 bases from J; bases unmatched to any gene: 5. In DNA, the CDR3 is TGCGCCAGCAGCCAAGACGAAGGGGGCCACTCTGGAAACACCATATATTTT. The encoded protein is CASSQDEGGHSGNTIYF.

The gene calls are TRBV2 and TRBJ2-7; the match to TRBD2 covers 14 bases. V lost 8 bases and J lost 5; bases outside the gene matches: 14. There are 17 residues in the CDR3. Germline-derived CDR1 and CDR2 are SNHLY and FYNNEI. As DNA, the CDR3 is TGTGCCAGCTTAAACTCCGGGACTAGCGGGAGAGGGGACGAGCAGTACTTC. Encoded protein: CASLNSGTSGRGDEQYF.

The chain recombines TRBV7-2 with TRBJ2-7; D gene unclear. Germline loops: CDR1 SGHTA, CDR2 FQGNSA. This CDR3 comprises 12 residues. Between the trimmed V and J ends, which lost 6 bases and 0 bases, there was a span of 6 bases. The CDR3 protein is CASSGLSYEQYF. CDR3 in DNA: TGTGCCAGCAGTGGGCTCTCCTACGAGCAGTACTTC.

DNA for the CDR3: TGTGCCTGGAGTCACCGGGACTACTACGAGCAGTACTTC. Residues: CAWSHRDYYEQYF. V and J are TRBV30 and TRBJ2-7, with 7 positions matching TRBD2. The CDR3 extends over 13 amino acids. Germline trimming cut 2 bases from V and 3 bases from J; bases unmatched to any gene: 4. Germline V lookup: CDR1 GTSNPN, CDR2 SVGIG (reference sequence).

V is TRBV4-3 and J is TRBJ1-1; D ambiguous. This CDR3 region has 15 residues. The V gene lost 0 bases and the J gene lost 0 bases, with 8 bases spanning the gap. In germline, CDR1 is LGHNA, CDR2 YSLEER. This chain's CDR3 is CASSQDGLLNTEAFF. The CDR3 nucleotides are TGCGCCAGCAGCCAAGATGGACTGTTGAACACTGAAGCTTTCTTT.

This chain connects TRBV19 to TRBJ2-3, with D perhaps assigned TRBD1 or TRBD2 (5 bases each). This CDR3 contains 14 residues. V lost 3 bases and J lost 4, with 11 bases in between. The germline V gene has CDR1 LNHDA and CDR2 SQIVND (reference sequence). The CDR3 protein is CASSIGGGPDTQYF. DNA of the CDR3: TGTGCCAGTAGTATTGGTGGGGGTCCAGATACGCAGTATTTT.

This clone appeared once. This chain connects TRBV4-1 to TRBJ2-7; no clear D. The germline V and J ends were trimmed by 0 bases and 3 bases, with 12 bases remaining between them. Germline values: CDR1 MGHRA, CDR2 YSYEKL. The CDR3 consists of 15 residues. CDR3 bases: TGCGCCAGCAGCCAAGATGGTTGGGCCCTCTACGAGCAGTACTTC. Protein sequence: CASSQDGWALYEQYF.

The chain couples TRBV15 to TRBJ1-1; tentative D call: TRBD1 (6 bases). Trimming took off 8 bases at V and 4 bases at J, with 14 bases between the two ends. The V gene's germline CDR1 is LNHNV and CDR2 YYDKDF (reference sequence). The CDR3 covers 13 residues. CDR3 DNA sequence: TGTGCCACCGCCGGGACACTGGGCACTGAAGCTTTCTTT. It is translated as CATAGTLGTEAFF.

The rearrangement uses TRBV29-1 and TRBJ1-4; 9 bases map to TRBD1. This CDR3 has 14 amino acids. V shed 1 base and J 10 bases; nucleotides not matched to a gene: 7. From germline, CDR1 is SQVTM and CDR2 ANQGSEA. The CDR3 nucleotides are TGCAGCGTTGAAGGGGGACAGGGATTCCGAAAACTGTTTTTT. Translating it yields CSVEGGQGFRKLFF.

The chain couples TRBV9 to TRBJ1-1, with D hard to call. The CDR3 covers 14 residues. Deletions cut 0 bases from V and 7 bases from J, with 13 bases between. Germline V CDR1 and CDR2: SGDLS, YYNGEE. The CDR3 nucleotides read TGTGCCAGCAGCGTAGGCGTCGGGCAGCTTGAAGCTTTCTTT. Its protein is CASSVGVGQLEAFF.

The gene calls are TRBV4-2 and TRBJ2-5; D might be TRBD2 (5 bases). Germline values: CDR1 LGHNA, CDR2 YNFKEQ. Trimming shortened V by 0 bases and J by 5 bases, and 10 bases separated the two germline ends. CDR3 length equals 14 residues. The DNA of the CDR3 is TGTGCCAGCAGCCAAGACGCTCGAGGGGAGACCCAGTACTTC. Amino acid sequence: CASSQDARGETQYF.

The V and J genes are TRBV4-3 and TRBJ2-1; TRBD1 aligns across 9 bases. J lost 4 bases, V lost 1 base, and 5 bases had no gene match. This CDR3 is 16 amino acids long. The germline V gene encodes CDR1 LGHNA and CDR2 YSLEER. This CDR3 reads CASSQGTGASYNEQFF. The CDR3 bases are TGCGCCAGCAGCCAAGGGACAGGGGCCTCTTACAATGAGCAGTTCTTC.

This clone came up once. This chain links TRBV6-5 with TRBJ2-1; D unclear. Germline-derived CDR1 and CDR2 are MNHEY and SVGAGI. The V end lost 2 bases, the J end lost 9 bases, and 11 bases lay between the germline ends. The CDR3 is 13 residues long. The CDR3 spells CASSYDPRSEQFF. CDR3 DNA: TGTGCCAGCAGTTACGACCCTAGGAGTGAGCAGTTCTTC.

The rearrangement uses TRBV7-8 and TRBJ2-5; TRBD1 is a possible D gene (6 bases). The ends were cut back, 2 bases at V and 2 bases at J, with 12 bases in the middle. The CDR3 covers 15 residues. Germline CDR1 is SGHVS and CDR2 is FQNEAQ. CDR3 DNA: TGTGCCAGCAGCTTATCACAGGGATTTCAAGAGACCCAGTACTTC. This sequence encodes CASSLSQGFQETQYF.

This clone was seen just once. The V and J genes are TRBV6-5 and TRBJ2-2, with D uncertain. With 6 bases removed from V and 3 bases from J, the gap between germline ends came to 11 bases. The germline CDR1 and CDR2 sequences are MNHEY and SVGAGI. The CDR3 is 14 amino acids. The CDR3 sequence is CASSLNPDTGELFF. The DNA of the CDR3 is TGTGCCAGCAGCCTCAACCCGGACACCGGGGAGCTGTTTTTT.

This CDR3 is CASSKGGKQPQHF. CDR3 coding DNA: TGTGCCAGCAGTAAAGGGGGGAAACAGCCCCAGCATTTT. V gene TRBV25-1 combines with J gene TRBJ1-5, with D possibly TRBD1 on 6 matching bases. Trimming took 5 bases from V and 7 from J, leaving 12 bases between them. CDR3 size: 13 residues. Germline CDR1 MGHDK, CDR2 SYGVNS.

The chain couples TRBV4-3 to TRBJ2-7, with D uncertain. The V end lost 4 bases, the J end lost 0 bases, and 7 bases lay between the germline ends. The germline CDR1 and CDR2 sequences are LGHNA and YSLEER. CDR3 length: 13 amino acids. The CDR3: CASSPYRSYEQYF. CDR3 nucleotides: TGCGCCAGCAGCCCTTACCGCTCCTACGAGCAGTACTTC.

This chain connects TRBV2 to TRBJ2-7; D gene unclear. The CDR3 has 16 amino acids. V was cut by 6 bases and J by 5 bases, with 23 bases left in between. Germline CDR1 and CDR2: SNHLY and FYNNEI. CDR3 region: CASSYSRSVSADEQYF. The DNA of the CDR3 is TGTGCCAGCAGCTATTCCCGGTCCGTGAGCGCCGACGAGCAGTACTTC.

The gene calls are TRBV5-4 and TRBJ2-7; D gene unclear. Germline V gene sequence: CDR1 SGHNT, CDR2 YYREEE (reference sequence). The CDR3 has 13 residues. V was clipped by 2 bases and J by 0 bases, with 6 bases between them. DNA for the CDR3: TGTGCCAGCAGCTTCAGTCCCTCCTACGAGCAGTACTTC. This gives the protein CASSFSPSYEQYF.

This chain links TRBV4-3 with TRBJ2-7, with D possibly being TRBD2 (6 bases). V lost 4 bases, J lost 2 bases, and 15 bases lay in between. The CDR3 totals 15 residues. In germline, CDR1 is LGHNA, CDR2 YSLEER. CDR3 loop: CASSPLLAATYEQYF. For the CDR3, the DNA is TGCGCCAGCAGCCCCCTTTTAGCGGCCACCTACGAGCAGTACTTC.

A few counts support this clone. V gene TRBV5-1 combines with J gene TRBJ1-1; D perhaps matches TRBD1 (5 bases). The V gene lost 2 bases and the J gene lost 4 bases, with 18 bases spanning the gap. Looked up from germline, CDR1 is SGHRS and CDR2 is YFSETQ. The CDR3 covers 16 residues. As DNA, the CDR3 is TGCGCCAGCAGCTTCAATGCCATCGACAGTCTCACTGAAGCTTTCTTT. Encoded protein: CASSFNAIDSLTEAFF.

The chain couples TRBV28 to TRBJ2-7; 7 bases agree with TRBD2. V trimming: 6 bases; J trimming: 7 bases; junction bases outside the gene matches: 6. Germline CDR1 MDHEN, CDR2 SYDVKM. This CDR3 is 12 amino acids long. The CDR3 loop is CASSSLGGEQYF. As DNA, the CDR3 is TGTGCCAGCAGCTCATTGGGGGGGGAGCAGTACTTC.